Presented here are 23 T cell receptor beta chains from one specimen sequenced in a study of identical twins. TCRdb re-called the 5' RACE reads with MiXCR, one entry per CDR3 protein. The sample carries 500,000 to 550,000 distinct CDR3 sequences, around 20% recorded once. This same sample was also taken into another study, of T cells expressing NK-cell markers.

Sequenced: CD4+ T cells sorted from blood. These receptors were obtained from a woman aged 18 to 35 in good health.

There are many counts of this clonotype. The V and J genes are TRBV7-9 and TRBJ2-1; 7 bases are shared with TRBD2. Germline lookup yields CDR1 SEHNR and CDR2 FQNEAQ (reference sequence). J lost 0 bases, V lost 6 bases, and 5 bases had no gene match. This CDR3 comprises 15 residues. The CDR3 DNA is TGTGCCAGCAGATGGGGGGGAGGCTCCTACAATGAGCAGTTCTTC. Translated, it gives CASRWGGGSYNEQFF. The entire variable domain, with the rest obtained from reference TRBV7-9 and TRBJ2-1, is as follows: DTGVSQNPRHKITKRGQNVTFRCDPISEHNRLYWYRQTLGQGPEFLTYFQNEAQLEKSRLLSDRFSAERPKGSFSTLEIQRTEQGDSAMYLCASRWGGGSYNEQFFGPGTRLTVL.

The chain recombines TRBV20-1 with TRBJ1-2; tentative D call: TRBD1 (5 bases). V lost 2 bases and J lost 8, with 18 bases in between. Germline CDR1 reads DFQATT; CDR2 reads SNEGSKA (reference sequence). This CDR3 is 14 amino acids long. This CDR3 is CSARTPGTLEGYTF. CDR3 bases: TGCAGTGCTAGAACACCGGGGACCTTAGAGGGCTACACCTTC.

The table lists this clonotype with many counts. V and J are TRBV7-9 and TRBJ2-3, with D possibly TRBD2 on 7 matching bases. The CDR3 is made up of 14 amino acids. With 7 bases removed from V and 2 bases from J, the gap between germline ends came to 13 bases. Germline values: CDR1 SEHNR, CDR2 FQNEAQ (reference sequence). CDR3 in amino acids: CASTWGGATDTQYF. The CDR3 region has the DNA TGTGCCAGCACGTGGGGGGGGGCCACAGATACGCAGTATTTT. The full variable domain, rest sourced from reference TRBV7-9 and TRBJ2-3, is DTGVSQNPRHKITKRGQNVTFRCDPISEHNRLYWYRQTLGQGPEFLTYFQNEAQLEKSRLLSDRFSAERPKGSFSTLEIQRTEQGDSAMYLCASTWGGATDTQYFGPGTRLTVL.

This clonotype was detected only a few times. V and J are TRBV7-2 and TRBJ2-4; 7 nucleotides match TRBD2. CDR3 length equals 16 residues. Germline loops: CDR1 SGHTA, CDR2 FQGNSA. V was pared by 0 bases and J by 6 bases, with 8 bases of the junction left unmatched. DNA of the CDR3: TGTGCCAGCAGCTTAGCGAAGGGGACTACAGTAAACATTCAGTACTTC. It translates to CASSLAKGTTVNIQYF.

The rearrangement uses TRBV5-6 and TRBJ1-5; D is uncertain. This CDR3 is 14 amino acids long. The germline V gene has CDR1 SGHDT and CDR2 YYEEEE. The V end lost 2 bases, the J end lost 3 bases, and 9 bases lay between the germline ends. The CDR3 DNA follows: TGTGCCAGCAGCTTTGGTTACTACAATCAGCCCCAGCATTTT. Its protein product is CASSFGYYNQPQHF.

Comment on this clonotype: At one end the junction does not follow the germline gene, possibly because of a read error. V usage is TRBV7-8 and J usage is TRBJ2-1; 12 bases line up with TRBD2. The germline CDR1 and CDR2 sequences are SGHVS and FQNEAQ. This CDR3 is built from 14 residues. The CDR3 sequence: CASGLLAGGNKQFF. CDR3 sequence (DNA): TGTGCCAGCGGCCTACTAGCGGGAGGCAATAAGCAGTTCTTC.

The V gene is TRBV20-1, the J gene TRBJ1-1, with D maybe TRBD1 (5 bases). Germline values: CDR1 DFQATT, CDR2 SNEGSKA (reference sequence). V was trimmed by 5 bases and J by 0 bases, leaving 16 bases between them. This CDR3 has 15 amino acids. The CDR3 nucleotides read TGCAGTGCTGGGGGGGAGCTCTACCTGAACACTGAAGCTTTCTTT. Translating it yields CSAGGELYLNTEAFF.

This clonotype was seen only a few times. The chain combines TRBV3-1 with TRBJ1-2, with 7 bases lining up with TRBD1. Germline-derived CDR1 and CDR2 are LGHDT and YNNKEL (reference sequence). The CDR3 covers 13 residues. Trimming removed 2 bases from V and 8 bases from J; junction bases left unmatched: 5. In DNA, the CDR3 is TGTGCCAGCAGCCAAACAACAGGGGACGGCTACACCTTC. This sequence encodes CASSQTTGDGYTF.

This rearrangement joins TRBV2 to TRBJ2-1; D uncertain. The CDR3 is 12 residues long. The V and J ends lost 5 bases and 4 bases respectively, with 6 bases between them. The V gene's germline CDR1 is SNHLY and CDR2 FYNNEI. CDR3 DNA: TGTGCCAGCAGTTCAGATTACAATGAGCAGTTCTTC. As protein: CASSSDYNEQFF.

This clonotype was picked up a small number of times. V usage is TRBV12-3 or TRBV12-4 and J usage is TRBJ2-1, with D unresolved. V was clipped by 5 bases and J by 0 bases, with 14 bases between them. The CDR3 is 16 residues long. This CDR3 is CASSMAAESSYNEQFF. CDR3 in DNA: TGTGCCAGCAGTATGGCCGCGGAAAGCTCCTACAATGAGCAGTTCTTC.

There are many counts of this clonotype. CDR3 sequence reads: CSAEVKRGTGEQYF. As DNA, the CDR3 is TGCAGTGCCGAAGTAAAGCGGGGAACGGGCGAGCAGTACTTC. The chain recombines TRBV20-1 with TRBJ2-7, with 7 positions matching TRBD2. The CDR3 is made up of 14 amino acids. J gave up 6 bases and V 6 bases, and 14 bases lay outside the gene matches. Germline values: CDR1 DFQATT, CDR2 SNEGSKA (reference sequence).

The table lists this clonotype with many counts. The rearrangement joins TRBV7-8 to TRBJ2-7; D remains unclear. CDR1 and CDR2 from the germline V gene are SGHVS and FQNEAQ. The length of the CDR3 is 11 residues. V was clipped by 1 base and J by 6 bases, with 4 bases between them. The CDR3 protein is CASSLGLEQYF. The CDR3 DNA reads TGTGCCAGCAGCTTAGGTCTCGAGCAGTACTTC.

The CDR3 protein is CASAWGTASNTEAFF. CDR3 in DNA: TGCGCCAGCGCCTGGGGGACAGCCTCCAACACTGAAGCTTTCTTT. The V call is TRBV5-1, the J call TRBJ1-1; 7 nucleotides line up with TRBD1. Per the germline V gene, CDR1 is SGHRS and CDR2 is YFSETQ. The CDR3 length is 15 residues. Trimming removed 7 bases from V and 2 bases from J; junction bases left unmatched: 11.

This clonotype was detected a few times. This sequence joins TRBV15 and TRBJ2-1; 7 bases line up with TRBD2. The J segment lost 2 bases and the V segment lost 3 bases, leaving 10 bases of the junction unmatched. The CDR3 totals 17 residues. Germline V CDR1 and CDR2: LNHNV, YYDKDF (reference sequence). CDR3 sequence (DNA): TGTGCCACCAGCAGGAGGAAGGGGCTAGCGGCCTACAATGAGCAGTTCTTC. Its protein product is CATSRRKGLAAYNEQFF.

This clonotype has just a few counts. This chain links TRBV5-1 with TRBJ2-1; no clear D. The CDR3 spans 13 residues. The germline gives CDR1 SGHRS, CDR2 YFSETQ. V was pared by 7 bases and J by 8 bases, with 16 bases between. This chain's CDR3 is CASLGRPGHEQFF. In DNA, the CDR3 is TGCGCCAGCCTAGGGCGGCCCGGGCATGAGCAGTTCTTC.

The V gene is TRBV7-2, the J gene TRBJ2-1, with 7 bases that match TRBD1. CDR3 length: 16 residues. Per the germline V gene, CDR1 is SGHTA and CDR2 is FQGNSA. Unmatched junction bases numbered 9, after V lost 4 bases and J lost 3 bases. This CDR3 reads CASSSYRGLIYNEQFF. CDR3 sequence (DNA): TGTGCCAGCAGCTCATACAGGGGTTTGATCTACAATGAGCAGTTCTTC.

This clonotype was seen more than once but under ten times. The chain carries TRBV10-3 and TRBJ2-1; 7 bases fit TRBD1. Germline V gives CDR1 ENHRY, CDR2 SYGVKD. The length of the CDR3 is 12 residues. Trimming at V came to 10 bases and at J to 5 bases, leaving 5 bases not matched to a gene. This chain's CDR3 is CANRDSDNEQFF. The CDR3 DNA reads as TGTGCCAACCGGGACAGTGACAATGAGCAGTTCTTC.

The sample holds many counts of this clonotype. Here the CDR3 reads CASTDYYNEQFF. DNA for the CDR3: TGTGCCAGCACCGACTACTACAATGAGCAGTTCTTC. The chain joins TRBV6-2 or TRBV6-3 to TRBJ2-1; possibly TRBD2 for D (5 bases). The V and J ends lost 7 bases and 3 bases respectively, with 7 bases between them. Germline assignment: CDR1 MNHEY and CDR2 SVGEGT. The CDR3 length is 12 residues.

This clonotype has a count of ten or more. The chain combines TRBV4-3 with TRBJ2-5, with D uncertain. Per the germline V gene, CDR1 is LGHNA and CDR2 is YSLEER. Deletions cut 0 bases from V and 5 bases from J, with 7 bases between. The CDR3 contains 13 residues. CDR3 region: CASSQDPRETQYF. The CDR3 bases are TGCGCCAGCAGCCAAGATCCGAGGGAGACCCAGTACTTC.

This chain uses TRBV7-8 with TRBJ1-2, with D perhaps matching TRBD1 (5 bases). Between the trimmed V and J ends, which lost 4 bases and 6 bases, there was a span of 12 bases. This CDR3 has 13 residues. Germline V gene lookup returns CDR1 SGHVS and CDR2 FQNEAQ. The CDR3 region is CASSSGHWDGYTF. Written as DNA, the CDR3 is TGTGCCAGCAGCTCTGGACATTGGGATGGCTACACCTTC.

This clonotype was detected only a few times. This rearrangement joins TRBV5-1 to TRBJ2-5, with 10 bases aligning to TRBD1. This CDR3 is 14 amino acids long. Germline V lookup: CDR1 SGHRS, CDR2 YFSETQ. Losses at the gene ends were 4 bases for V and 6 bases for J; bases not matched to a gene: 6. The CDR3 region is CASSPWDRGQTQYF. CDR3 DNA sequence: TGCGCCAGCAGCCCGTGGGACAGGGGACAGACCCAGTACTTC.

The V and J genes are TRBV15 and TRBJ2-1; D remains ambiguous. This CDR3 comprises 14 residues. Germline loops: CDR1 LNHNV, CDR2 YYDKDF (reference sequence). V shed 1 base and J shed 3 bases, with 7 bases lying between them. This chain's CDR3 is CATSRAAFYNEQFF. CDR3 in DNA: TGTGCCACCAGCAGAGCGGCTTTCTACAATGAGCAGTTCTTC.

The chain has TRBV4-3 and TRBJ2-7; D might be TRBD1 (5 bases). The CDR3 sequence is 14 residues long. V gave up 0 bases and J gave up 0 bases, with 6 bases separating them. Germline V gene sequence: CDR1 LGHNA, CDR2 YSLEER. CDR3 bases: TGCGCCAGCAGCCAAGACAGGGTCTCCTACGAGCAGTACTTC. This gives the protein CASSQDRVSYEQYF.